This TCR beta chain was recovered during a study of blood T cell repertoires in COVID-19. About the research overall: Samples of COVID-19 (acute and convalescent) were obtained from the United States, Italy and Spain. T cells, B-cell-depleted T cells, or PBMCs supplied cDNA or gDNA.

This CDR3 contains 14 residues. The germline V gene has CDR1 MDHEN and CDR2 SYDVKM. The germline V and J ends were trimmed by 2 bases and 7 bases, with 14 bases remaining between them. In the authors' workflow: Reference gene primer amplification in the assay estimated nucleated cell counts. The protocol was immunoSEQ multiplex PCR, while the TCRdb copy is restricted to in-frame clones and leaves out a portion. V, J and clone size derive from that table, while D and trimming were established from the DNA sequence. The table includes around 140,000 clones, nearly 90% detected once. The sequencing input was peripheral blood. The source of this sequence is a man in his sixties or seventies with acute or convalescent COVID-19. The chain has TRBV28 and TRBJ1-1, with D possibly matching TRBD1 (5 bases). CDR3 amino acids: CASSLSVGDFEAFF. The CDR3 DNA reads TGTGCCAGCAGTTTAAGTGTAGGGGACTTTGAAGCTTTCTTT. Full variable domain (outside the CDR3, taken from reference TRBV28 and TRBJ1-1): DVKVTQSSRYLVKRTGEKVFLECVQDMDHENMFWYRQDPGLGLRLIYFSYDVKMKEKGDIPEGYSVSREKKERFSLILESASTNQTSMYLCASSLSVGDFEAFFGQGTRLTVV.